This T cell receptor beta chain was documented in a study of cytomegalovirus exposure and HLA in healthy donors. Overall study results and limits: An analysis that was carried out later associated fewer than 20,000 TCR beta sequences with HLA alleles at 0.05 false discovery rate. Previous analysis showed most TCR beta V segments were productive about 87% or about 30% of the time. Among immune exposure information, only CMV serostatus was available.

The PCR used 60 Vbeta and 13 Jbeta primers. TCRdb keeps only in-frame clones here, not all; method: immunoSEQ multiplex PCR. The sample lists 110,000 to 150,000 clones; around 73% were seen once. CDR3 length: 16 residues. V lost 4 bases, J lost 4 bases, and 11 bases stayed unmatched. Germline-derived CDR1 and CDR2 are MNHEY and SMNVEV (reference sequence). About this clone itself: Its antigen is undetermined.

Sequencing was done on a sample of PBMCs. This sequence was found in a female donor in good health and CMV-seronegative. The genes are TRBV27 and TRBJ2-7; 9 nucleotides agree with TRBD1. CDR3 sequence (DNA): TGTGCCAGCAGTTCCCCCGCGGGACAGGGATGGTACGAGCAGTACTTC. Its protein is CASSSPAGQGWYEQYF.